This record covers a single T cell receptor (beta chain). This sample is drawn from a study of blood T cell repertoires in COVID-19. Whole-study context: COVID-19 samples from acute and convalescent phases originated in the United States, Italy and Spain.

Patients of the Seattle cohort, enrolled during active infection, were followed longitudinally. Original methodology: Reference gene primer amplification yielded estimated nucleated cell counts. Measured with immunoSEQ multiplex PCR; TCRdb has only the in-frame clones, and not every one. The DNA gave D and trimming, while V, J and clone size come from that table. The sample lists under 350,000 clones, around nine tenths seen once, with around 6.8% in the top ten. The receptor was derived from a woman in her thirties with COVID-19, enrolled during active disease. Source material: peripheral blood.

The CDR3 region has the DNA TGTGCCAGCAGCTTACCAACAGGGTTCGACCATAATTCACCCCTCCACTTT. Translation gives CASSLPTGFDHNSPLHF. The rearrangement uses TRBV7-2 and TRBJ1-6, with D maybe TRBD1 (6 bases). Trimming took 2 bases from V and 5 from J, leaving 16 bases between them. CDR1 and CDR2 from the germline V gene are SGHTA and FQGNSA. The CDR3 spans 17 residues.